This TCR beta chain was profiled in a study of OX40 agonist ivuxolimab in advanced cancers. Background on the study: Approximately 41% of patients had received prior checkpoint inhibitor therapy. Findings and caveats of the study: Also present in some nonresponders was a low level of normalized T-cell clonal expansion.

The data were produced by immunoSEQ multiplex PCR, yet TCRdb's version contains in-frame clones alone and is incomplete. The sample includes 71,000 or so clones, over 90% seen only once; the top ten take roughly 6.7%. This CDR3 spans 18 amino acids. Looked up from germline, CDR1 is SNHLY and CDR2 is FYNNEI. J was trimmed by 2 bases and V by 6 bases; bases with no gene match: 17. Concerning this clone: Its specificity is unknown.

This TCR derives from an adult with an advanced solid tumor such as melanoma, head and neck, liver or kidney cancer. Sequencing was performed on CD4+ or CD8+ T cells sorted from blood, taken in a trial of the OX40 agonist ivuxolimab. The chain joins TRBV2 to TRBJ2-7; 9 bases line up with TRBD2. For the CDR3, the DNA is TGTGCCAGCAGCGCCCTAAGAACTAGCGGGTGGATCACCTACGAGCAGTACTTC. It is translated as CASSALRTSGWITYEQYF.